This TCR beta chain was sequenced during a study of CD8 T cells in ankylosing spondylitis. Each CDR3 protein gets one entry after TCRdb re-called the 5' RACE reads with MiXCR. Of 200,000 or so distinct CDR3 sequences detected, roughly 20% appear once; the ten largest clones hold around 4.5%. Study conclusions and caveats: Typical of ankylosing spondylitis blood, it appeared, was a TCR beta motif of several highly homologous variants.

The length of the CDR3 is 15 residues. Germline CDR1 reads SGHDN; CDR2 reads FVKESK. Trimming removed 0 bases from V and 4 bases from J, with 12 bases in between. Ten or more counts support this clonotype. As yet, its antigen is unknown. The J gene is TRBJ1-1, the V gene TRBV14; D perhaps matches TRBD1 (6 bases). The sequence came from a male donor aged 10 to 30 with ankylosing spondylitis or in good health (not recorded which). Sequenced input: blood, either unsorted or a sorted T cell fraction (not recorded which). The CDR3 loop reads CASSQDLTGTTEAFF. The CDR3 bases are TGTGCCAGCAGCCAAGATCTAACAGGGACCACTGAAGCTTTCTTT.